The T cell receptor (beta chain) described here comes from a study of T-cell memory formation after mild COVID-19. Study at large: Clusters were largely donor specific.

TCRdb reprocessed the 5' RACE reads with MiXCR, giving one entry per CDR3 protein. Of approximately 89,000 distinct CDR3 sequences in the sample, around 25% were seen once. This CDR3 has 15 amino acids. The V end was cut by 7 bases, the J end by 0 bases, with 10 bases between. The gene calls are TRBV23-1 and TRBJ2-6, with D unresolved. TRBV23-1 counts as an open reading frame of uncertain function. The sequencing sample was made of PBMCs or a T cell subset sorted from them (not recorded which). This TCR derives from a man aged 18 to 30 who had mild COVID-19 (a few samples of this study predate the infection). Cell type and time point are not known. CDR3 sequence (DNA): TGCGCCAGCAACCTTGGAAGCTCTGGGGCCAACGTCCTGACTTTC. Translating gives CASNLGSSGANVLTF.